The 7 T cell receptor beta chains given below trace back to one sample, sequenced in a study of blood T cell repertoires in COVID-19. Method: immunoSEQ multiplex PCR; TCRdb's copy keeps in-frame clones and lacks some. The sample lists hundreds of thousands of clones, approximately 86% occurring once. Sequencing was performed on peripheral blood. Source of these receptors: a woman in her forties or fifties who had recovered from COVID-19.

This rearrangement joins TRBV19 to TRBJ2-7; TRBD2 matches 14 bases. The CDR3 loop spans 13 amino acids. The trim removed 8 bases at V and 6 bases at J, leaving 3 bases unmatched. Germline CDR1 LNHDA, CDR2 SQIVND (reference sequence). For the CDR3, the DNA is TGTGCCAGTCTGGGGACTAGCGGGAGCGAGCAGTACTTC. It yields the protein CASLGTSGSEQYF. The variable domain in full, completed from reference TRBV19 and TRBJ2-7, reads DGGITQSPKYLFRKEGQNVTLSCEQNLNHDAMYWYRQDPGQGLRLIYYSQIVNDFQKGDIAEGYSVSREKKESFPLTVTSAQKNPTAFYLCASLGTSGSEQYFGPGTRLTVT.

The chain uses TRBV28 and TRBJ1-2, with D possibly matching TRBD1 (6 bases). CDR1 is MDHEN, CDR2 SYDVKM, per germline. V lost 11 bases and J lost 5, with 15 bases in between. The CDR3 spans 12 residues. This CDR3 reads CAAGQPRYGYTF. DNA of the CDR3: TGTGCCGCTGGACAGCCTAGGTATGGCTACACCTTC.

The chain carries TRBV11-3 and TRBJ2-1; 7 positions match TRBD1. The CDR3 consists of 13 residues. The junction had 6 bases not matched to a gene; V was cut back by 3 bases and J by 10 bases. CDR1 and CDR2 from the germline V gene are SGHNT and YENEEA. CDR3 region: CASSFNPTGEQFF. The CDR3 nucleotides read TGTGCCAGCAGCTTCAACCCGACAGGGGAGCAGTTCTTC.

The sample holds one count of this clone. The V gene is TRBV5-1, the J gene TRBJ2-3; TRBD1 is a possible D gene (6 bases). From germline, CDR1 is SGHRS and CDR2 YFSETQ. The CDR3 extends over 16 amino acids. Trimming stripped 4 bases from V and 2 bases from J, with 17 bases between. The CDR3 is CASSTGQSVFTDTQYF. The CDR3 nucleotides read TGCGCCAGCAGCACCGGACAGAGCGTCTTCACAGATACGCAGTATTTT.

The rearrangement uses TRBV7-9 and TRBJ1-1; maybe TRBD1 (6 bases). The germline V gene has CDR1 SEHNR and CDR2 FQNEAQ (reference sequence). V lost 5 bases and J 0 bases, leaving 13 bases between the germline ends. The CDR3 length is 15 residues. CDR3 coding DNA: TGTGCCAGCAGCGGCCGACAGGCTCTGAACACTGAAGCTTTCTTT. Its translation: CASSGRQALNTEAFF.

The chain couples TRBV19 to TRBJ2-3, with D uncertain. The ends were cut back, 6 bases at V and 6 bases at J, with 13 bases in the middle. CDR3 length equals 13 residues. Germline CDR1 and CDR2: LNHDA and SQIVND (reference sequence). CDR3 sequence: CASSPPYVDTQYF. CDR3 coding DNA: TGTGCCAGTAGCCCCCCGTATGTGGATACGCAGTATTTT.

This clone was seen ten or more times. The chain links TRBV4-1 to TRBJ2-2, with TRBD2 matching 7 bases. V lost 1 base to trimming and J lost 4 bases; unmatched junction nucleotides: 6. CDR3 length equals 16 residues. CDR1 is MGHRA and CDR2 is YSYEKL in the germline V gene. The CDR3 protein is CASSQVRTRPTGELFF. The CDR3 DNA follows: TGCGCCAGCAGCCAAGTTCGGACTAGGCCCACCGGGGAGCTGTTTTTT.